The entry below gives a single T cell receptor (beta chain) sequence along with its context. This record belongs to a study of blood T cell repertoires in COVID-19. Under the authors' procedure: Reference gene primer amplification in the assay estimated nucleated cell counts. The protocol was immunoSEQ multiplex PCR, while the TCRdb copy is restricted to in-frame clones and leaves out a portion. V and J calls and clone size are as listed in that table; D and trimming were resolved from the DNA. The data contain some 160,000 clones, less than 90% of them singletons. Trimming removed 6 bases at V and 4 bases at J, with 10 bases between. Germline loops: CDR1 SNHLY, CDR2 FYNNEI. The CDR3 runs to 13 residues.

The TCR sequence derives from a woman aged 45-65 years who had recovered from COVID-19. The rearrangement joins TRBV2 to TRBJ1-5; D unresolved. Sample: PBMCs or T cells enriched from blood (not recorded which). Here the CDR3 reads CASRVSRNQPQHF. The CDR3 DNA follows: TGTGCCAGCAGGGTCTCCAGAAATCAGCCCCAGCATTTT.